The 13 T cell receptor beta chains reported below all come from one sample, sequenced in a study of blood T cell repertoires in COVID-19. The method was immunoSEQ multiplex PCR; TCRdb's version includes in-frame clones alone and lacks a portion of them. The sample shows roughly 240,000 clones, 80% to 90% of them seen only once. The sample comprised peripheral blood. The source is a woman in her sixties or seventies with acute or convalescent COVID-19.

In nucleotides, the CDR3 is TGTGCCAGTAGTGCCCGGAGGGTGTTGCAGCCCCAGCATTTT. Residues: CASSARRVLQPQHF. The V gene is TRBV19, the J gene TRBJ1-5; D is undetermined. Germline V gives CDR1 LNHDA, CDR2 SQIVND (reference sequence). This CDR3 has 14 residues. V lost 5 bases and J lost 7, with 15 bases in between.

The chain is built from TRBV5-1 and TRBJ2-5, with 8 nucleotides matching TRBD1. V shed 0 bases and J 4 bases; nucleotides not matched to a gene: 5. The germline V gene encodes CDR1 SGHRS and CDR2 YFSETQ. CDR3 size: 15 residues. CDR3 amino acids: CASSLGQGAIETQYF. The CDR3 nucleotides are TGCGCCAGCAGCTTGGGCCAGGGGGCGATAGAGACCCAGTACTTC.

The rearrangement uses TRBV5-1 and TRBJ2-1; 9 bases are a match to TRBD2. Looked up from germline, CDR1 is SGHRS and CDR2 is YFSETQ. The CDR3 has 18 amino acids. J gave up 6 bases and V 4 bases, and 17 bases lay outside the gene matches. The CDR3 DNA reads TGCGCCAGCAGCCGTATACCTTTGGGTCTAGCGGGGAGCAATGAGCAGTTCTTC. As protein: CASSRIPLGLAGSNEQFF.

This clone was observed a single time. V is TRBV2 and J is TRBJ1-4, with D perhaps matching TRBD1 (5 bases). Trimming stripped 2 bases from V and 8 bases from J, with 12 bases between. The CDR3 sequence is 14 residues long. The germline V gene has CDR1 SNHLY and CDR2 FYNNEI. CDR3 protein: CASSEMGGAEKLFF. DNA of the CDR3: TGTGCCAGCAGTGAAATGGGAGGGGCCGAAAAACTGTTTTTT. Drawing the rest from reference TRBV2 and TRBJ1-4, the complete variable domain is EPEVTQTPSHQVTQMGQEVILRCVPISNHLYFYWYRQILGQKVEFLVSFYNNEISEKSEIFDDQFSVERPDGSNFTLKIRSTKLEDSAMYFCASSEMGGAEKLFFGSGTQLSVL.

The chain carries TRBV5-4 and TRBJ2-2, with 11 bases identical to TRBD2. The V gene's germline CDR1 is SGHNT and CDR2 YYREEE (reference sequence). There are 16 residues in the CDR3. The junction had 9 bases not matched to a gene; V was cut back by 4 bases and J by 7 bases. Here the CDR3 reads CASSLSGGALGGELFF. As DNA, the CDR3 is TGTGCCAGCAGCCTTAGCGGGGGGGCCTTGGGCGGGGAGCTGTTTTTT.

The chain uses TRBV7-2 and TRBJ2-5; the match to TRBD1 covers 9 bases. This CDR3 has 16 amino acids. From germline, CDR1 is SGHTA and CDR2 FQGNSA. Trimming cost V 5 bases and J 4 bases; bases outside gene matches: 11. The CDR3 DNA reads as TGTGCCAGCAGCCCAACGGACAGGGGAAGGAGAGAGACCCAGTACTTC. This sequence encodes CASSPTDRGRRETQYF. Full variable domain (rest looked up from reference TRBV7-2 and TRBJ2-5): GAGVSQSPSNKVTEKGKDVELRCDPISGHTALYWYRQSLGQGLEFLIYFQGNSAPDKSGLPSDRFSAERTGGSVSTLTIQRTQQEDSAVYLCASSPTDRGRRETQYFGPGTRLLVL.

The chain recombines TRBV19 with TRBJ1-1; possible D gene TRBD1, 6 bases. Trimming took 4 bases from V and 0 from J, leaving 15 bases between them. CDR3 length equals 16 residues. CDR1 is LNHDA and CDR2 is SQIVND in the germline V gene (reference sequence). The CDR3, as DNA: TGTGCCAGTAGTACTCGGGCAGGGGCCCTGAACACTGAAGCTTTCTTT. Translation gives CASSTRAGALNTEAFF.

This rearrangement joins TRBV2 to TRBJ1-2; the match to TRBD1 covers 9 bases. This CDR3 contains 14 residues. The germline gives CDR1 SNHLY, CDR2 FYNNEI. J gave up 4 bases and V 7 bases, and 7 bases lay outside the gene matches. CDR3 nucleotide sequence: TGTGCCAGCATCCCACAGGGGGCTGGCTATGGCTACACCTTC. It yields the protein CASIPQGAGYGYTF. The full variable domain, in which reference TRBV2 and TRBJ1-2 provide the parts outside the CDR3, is EPEVTQTPSHQVTQMGQEVILRCVPISNHLYFYWYRQILGQKVEFLVSFYNNEISEKSEIFDDQFSVERPDGSNFTLKIRSTKLEDSAMYFCASIPQGAGYGYTFGSGTRLTVV.

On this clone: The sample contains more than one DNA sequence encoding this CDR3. CDR3 residues: CASSPRQGGNTIYF. CDR3 bases: TGTGCCAGCAGCCCTAGACAGGGAGGAAACACCATATATTTT. The chain recombines TRBV9 with TRBJ1-3, with 7 nucleotides matching TRBD1. The V gene end was trimmed by 4 bases and the J gene end by 4 bases; junction bases not matched to a gene: 5. Germline V gene data show CDR1 as SGDLS and CDR2 as YYNGEE. CDR3 length equals 14 residues.

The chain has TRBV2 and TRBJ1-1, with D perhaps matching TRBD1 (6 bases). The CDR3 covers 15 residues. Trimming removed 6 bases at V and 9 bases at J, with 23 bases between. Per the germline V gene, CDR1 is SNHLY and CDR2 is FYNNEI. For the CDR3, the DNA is TGTGCCAGCAGCCGAAAGGGGGGGGGCGACAAAAAAGCTTTCTTT. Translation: CASSRKGGGDKKAFF.

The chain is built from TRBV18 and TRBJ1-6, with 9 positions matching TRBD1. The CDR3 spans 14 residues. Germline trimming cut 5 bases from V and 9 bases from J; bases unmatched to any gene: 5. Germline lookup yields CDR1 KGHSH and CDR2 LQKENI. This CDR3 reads CASSGGQGFSPLHF. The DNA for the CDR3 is TGTGCCAGCTCAGGGGGACAGGGTTTTTCACCCCTCCACTTT. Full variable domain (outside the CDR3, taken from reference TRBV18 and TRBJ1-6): NAGVMQNPRHLVRRRGQEARLRCSPMKGHSHVYWYRQLPEEGLKFMVYLQKENIIDESGMPKERFSAEFPKEGPSILRIQQVVRGDSAAYFCASSGGQGFSPLHFGNGTRLTVT.

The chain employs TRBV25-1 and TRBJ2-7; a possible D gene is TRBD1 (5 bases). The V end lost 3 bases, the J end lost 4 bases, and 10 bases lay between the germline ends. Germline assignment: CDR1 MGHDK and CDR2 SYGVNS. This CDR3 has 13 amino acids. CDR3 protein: CASSDRALYEQYF. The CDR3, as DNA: TGTGCCAGCAGTGACAGGGCCTTATACGAGCAGTACTTC.

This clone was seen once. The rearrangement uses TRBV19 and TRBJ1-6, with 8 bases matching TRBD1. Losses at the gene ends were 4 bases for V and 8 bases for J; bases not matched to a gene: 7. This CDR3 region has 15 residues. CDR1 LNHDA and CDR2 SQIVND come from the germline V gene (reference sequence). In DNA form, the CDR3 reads TGTGCCAGTAGTACTCCGACAGGGGTTTATTCACCCCTCCACTTT. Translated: CASSTPTGVYSPLHF.